What follows are 19 T cell receptor beta chains derived from one specimen sequenced in a study of tumor-infiltrating lymphocytes in primary liver carcinoma. Germline DNA was also extracted, with blood RNA taken from unsorted whole blood. With a constant-region primer, TCR beta cDNA was made from 450 to 550 ng of total RNA. Researchers made the TCR beta libraries by running three nested multiplex PCR rounds with slightly modified ARM-PCR. Forward primers for TRBV1-TRBV30 and a C-beta reverse primer served the first two PCR rounds, at approximately 10 cycles each. TCRdb analysed the multiplex PCR reads with MiXCR anew, one entry per CDR3 protein. The table records about 180,000 distinct CDR3 sequences, roughly three fifths of them present only once. Material: peripheral blood. All receptors come from a man aged 35 to 55 with primary liver carcinoma and hepatitis B virus infection.

On this clonotype itself: With a much larger clone just one base away, this may be a read error. The V gene is TRBV29-1, the J gene TRBJ1-1; D ambiguous. CDR1 is SQVTM and CDR2 is ANQGSEA in the germline V gene. The CDR3 is made up of 13 amino acids. CDR3 residues: CIVVLRVGTEAFF. The CDR3 region has the DNA TGCATCGTTGTCCTCCGGGTGGGCACTGAAGCTTTCTTT.

This clonotype was seen more than once but under ten times. The chain combines TRBV6-2 or TRBV6-3 with TRBJ2-5; D unresolved. The CDR3 spans 13 residues. CDR1 and CDR2 (germline): MNHEY, SVGEGT. Trimming pared 6 bases from V and 3 bases from J, leaving 11 bases between. This chain's CDR3 is CASRRAPKETQYF. The CDR3 DNA is TGTGCCAGCAGACGAGCGCCGAAAGAGACCCAGTACTTC.

This clonotype was seen just once. A read error may explain this, as a much larger clone is one base away. The rearrangement uses TRBV11-2 and TRBJ2-7; perhaps TRBD2 as D (5 bases). Germline V gene sequence: CDR1 SGHAT, CDR2 FQNNGV. This CDR3 has 11 residues. The CDR3 DNA reads as TGTGCCAGCAGCTCCCAGGAGGACCCTTGCTTC. Its protein is CASSSQEDPCF.

V is TRBV6-5 and J is TRBJ1-3; maybe TRBD1 (5 bases). The germline V gene encodes CDR1 MNHEY and CDR2 SVGAGI. This CDR3 contains 15 residues. The V end was cut by 7 bases, the J end by 4 bases, with 17 bases between. In nucleotides, the CDR3 is TGTGCCAGCAAATGGGTAGGGGAAAGCGGAAACACCATATATTTT. This codes for CASKWVGESGNTIYF.

The chain is built from TRBV5-1 and TRBJ2-7; D is possibly TRBD2 (6 bases). Between the trimmed V and J ends, which lost 4 bases and 5 bases, there was a span of 13 bases. Germline assignment: CDR1 SGHRS and CDR2 YFSETQ. CDR3 size: 13 residues. The DNA of the CDR3 is TGCGCCAGCAGCACGGGACTGTTCCACGAGCAGTACTTC. It codes for CASSTGLFHEQYF.

Details on this clonotype: This sequence may be a read error, since a much larger clone differs from it by one base. The rearrangement joins TRBV11-2 to TRBJ2-5; 7 positions agree with TRBD2. Trimming at V came to 5 bases and at J to 2 bases, leaving 5 bases not matched to a gene. The V gene's germline CDR1 is SGHAT and CDR2 FQNNGV. The CDR3 extends over 14 amino acids. CDR3 in amino acids: CASSLREAQETQYF. The CDR3 coding sequence is TGTGCCAGCAGCCTTCGGGAGGCGCAAGAGACCCAGTACTTC.

Comment on this clonotype: Relative to the germline gene, one junction end is altered; a read error may explain this. The genes are TRBV5-1 and TRBJ2-2; D is possibly TRBD1 or TRBD2 (5 bases each). The CDR3 extends over 11 amino acids. Looked up from germline, CDR1 is SGHRS and CDR2 is YFSETQ. CDR3 amino acids: CASSLSRELFF. The CDR3 nucleotides read TGCGCCAGCAGCTTGTCCAGGGAGCTGTTTTTC.

Worth noting for this clonotype: In this CDR3 the conserved last residue, phenylalanine or tryptophan, is missing, so a read error is likely. V is TRBV11-2 and J is TRBJ2-5; tentatively, D is TRBD2 (6 bases). Trimming took off 3 bases at V and 1 base at J, with 12 bases between the two ends. Germline CDR1 and CDR2: SGHAT and FQNNGV. The CDR3 consists of 15 residues. CDR3 coding DNA: TGTGCCAGCAGCTTGGAGGGGCGGGCCCAAGAGACCCAGTACTAC. This encodes CASSLEGRAQETQYY.

J is TRBJ1-5 and V is TRBV12-3 or TRBV12-4, with 10 bases fitting TRBD1. The CDR3 has 15 amino acids. Trimming took 3 bases from V and 3 from J; bases not matched to a gene: 2. The CDR3 protein is CASSFGTGVNQPQHF. The CDR3 coding sequence is TGTGCCAGCAGTTTCGGGACAGGGGTCAATCAGCCCCAGCATTTT.

The table lists this clonotype with a few counts. The chain recombines TRBV4-1 with TRBJ2-5; 8 nucleotides match TRBD1. Germline V CDR1 and CDR2: MGHRA, YSYEKL. V shed 3 bases, J shed 2 bases, and the junction held 11 bases outside the gene matches. This CDR3 is built from 17 residues. The CDR3 region is CASSHDPGQGLQETQYF. For the CDR3, the DNA is TGCGCCAGCAGCCATGATCCTGGACAGGGTCTACAAGAGACCCAGTACTTC.

Comments on this clonotype: A much larger clone lies a single base off, so this may be a read error. The chain employs TRBV29-1 and TRBJ2-1; D gene uncertain. The CDR3 spans 13 residues. The germline V gene has CDR1 SQVTM and CDR2 ANQGSEA. The V gene lost 4 bases and the J gene lost 8 bases, with 15 bases spanning the gap. The CDR3 DNA reads TGCAGCGTTGCGGTAACCTTTGGGGATGAGCAGTTCTTC. Amino acids: CSVAVTFGDEQFF.

There are many counts of this clonotype. The chain couples TRBV11-2 to TRBJ2-3, with 9 nucleotides matching TRBD2. Unmatched junction bases numbered 1, after V lost 5 bases and J lost 1 base. The CDR3 contains 14 residues. Per germline, CDR1 SGHAT and CDR2 FQNNGV. The CDR3 DNA sequence: TGTGCCAGCAGCAGGACTAGCGGCACAGATACGCAGTATTTT. Protein sequence: CASSRTSGTDTQYF.

The V and J genes are TRBV30 and TRBJ1-1; no definite D call. V dropped 3 bases and J dropped 0 bases, with 8 bases sitting between them. The V gene's germline CDR1 is GTSNPN and CDR2 SVGIG (reference sequence). The CDR3 spans 13 residues. The CDR3 is CAWSSDLNTEAFF. DNA of the CDR3: TGTGCCTGGAGCTCTGACTTGAACACTGAAGCTTTCTTT.

This clonotype was observed a handful of times. A single base separates this from a much larger clone, so it may be a read error. V is TRBV11-2 and J is TRBJ2-3; 9 bases agree with TRBD2. In germline, CDR1 is SGHAT, CDR2 FQNNGV. This CDR3 contains 16 residues. This chain's CDR3 is CASSSLAGASTNTQYF. Written as DNA, the CDR3 is TGTGCCAGCAGCTCGTTAGCGGGAGCTAGCACAAATACGCAGTATTTT.

The chain links TRBV6-1 to TRBJ2-1, with 9 bases that match TRBD2. CDR1 is MNHNS and CDR2 is SASEGT in the germline V gene. V trimming: 11 bases; J trimming: 3 bases; junction bases outside the gene matches: 17. The CDR3 extends over 17 amino acids. Written as DNA, the CDR3 is TGTGCCGGCATATGGACTAGCGCAAGTTTTCTCTACAATGAGCAGTTCTTC. It translates to CAGIWTSASFLYNEQFF.

Comments on this clonotype: Since the CDR3 does not end with the conserved phenylalanine or tryptophan, this likely comes from a read error. This chain joins TRBV11-2 and TRBJ2-3; D is undetermined. Germline lookup yields CDR1 SGHAT and CDR2 FQNNGV. Trimming shortened V by 2 bases and J by 6 bases, and 9 bases separated the two germline ends. The CDR3 runs 13 residues. CDR3 sequence reads: CASSLSDTDTQYS. The DNA for the CDR3 is TGTGCCAGCAGCTTAAGCGATACGGATACGCAGTATTCT.

This clonotype was picked up many times. V and J are TRBV12-3 or TRBV12-4 and TRBJ2-1; possibly TRBD2 for D (5 bases). The V gene lost 8 bases and the J gene lost 0 bases, with 8 bases spanning the gap. The CDR3 is 13 residues long. CDR3 loop: CASVRDSYNEQFF. CDR3 nucleotides: TGTGCCAGCGTCCGGGACTCCTACAATGAGCAGTTCTTC.

Only one count was recorded for this clonotype. A read error may produce the germline difference seen at one junction end. This chain uses TRBV11-2 with TRBJ1-1, with 7 bases aligning to TRBD1. The CDR3 is 16 amino acids. The germline V gene has CDR1 SGHAT and CDR2 FQNNGV. CDR3 sequence reads: CASSSSRTGMNTEAFF. The CDR3 nucleotides are TGTGCCAGCAGCTCCTCCAGGACAGGAATGAACACTGAAGCCTTCTTT.

As concerns this clonotype: The junction differs from germline at one of its ends, possibly a read error. CDR3 DNA: TGTACCAGCACCTCTTGGGACCAGACGACGCAGTATTTT. Translation: CTSTSWDQTTQYF. The rearrangement uses TRBV11-2 and TRBJ2-3; either TRBD1 or TRBD2 may fit D (5 bases each). This CDR3 is 13 amino acids long. Germline V gene data show CDR1 as SGHAT and CDR2 as FQNNGV.